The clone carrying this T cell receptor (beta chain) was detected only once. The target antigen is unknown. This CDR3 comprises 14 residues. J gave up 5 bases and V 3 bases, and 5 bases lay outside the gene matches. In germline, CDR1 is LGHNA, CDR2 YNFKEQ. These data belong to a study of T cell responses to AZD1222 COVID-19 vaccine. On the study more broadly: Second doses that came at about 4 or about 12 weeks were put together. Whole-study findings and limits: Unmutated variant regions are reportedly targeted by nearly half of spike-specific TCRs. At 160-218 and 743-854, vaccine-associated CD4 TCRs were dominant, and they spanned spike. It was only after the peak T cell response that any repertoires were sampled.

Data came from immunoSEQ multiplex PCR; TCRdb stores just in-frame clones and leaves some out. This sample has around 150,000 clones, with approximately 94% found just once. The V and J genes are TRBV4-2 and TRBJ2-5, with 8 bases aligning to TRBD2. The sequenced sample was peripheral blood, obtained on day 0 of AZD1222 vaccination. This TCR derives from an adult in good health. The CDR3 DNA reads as TGTGCCAGCAGCCAGAGCGGGGGCGGGGAGACCCAGTACTTC. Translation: CASSQSGGGETQYF.